Shown below are 5 T cell receptor beta chains from a single sample sequenced in a study of blood T cell repertoires in COVID-19. Method: immunoSEQ multiplex PCR; TCRdb's copy keeps in-frame clones and lacks some. The sample lists about 98,000 clones; more than 65% were seen once. The sample was peripheral blood. The receptors here all came from a woman older than 75 with acute or convalescent COVID-19.

This sequence joins TRBV18 and TRBJ1-1; unclear D gene. The germline V gene has CDR1 KGHSH and CDR2 LQKENI. CDR3 length: 14 residues. Trimming cost V 3 bases and J 8 bases, with 16 bases left between them. CDR3 protein: CASSPGAGIREAFF. DNA of the CDR3: TGTGCCAGCTCACCGGGCGCGGGGATTAGGGAAGCTTTCTTT.

The V gene is TRBV18, the J gene TRBJ1-5, with D uncertain. The V end was cut by 3 bases, the J end by 0 bases, with 12 bases between. The CDR3 totals 16 residues. The germline gives CDR1 KGHSH, CDR2 LQKENI. CDR3 amino acids: CASSPETINSNQPQHF. CDR3 in DNA: TGTGCCAGCTCACCGGAGACTATTAATAGCAATCAGCCCCAGCATTTT.

J is TRBJ1-1 and V is TRBV19, with 9 bases fitting TRBD1. CDR3 length equals 18 residues. Germline CDR1 LNHDA, CDR2 SQIVND (reference sequence). V lost 3 bases to trimming and J lost 0 bases; unmatched junction nucleotides: 11. CDR3 loop: CASSISPGQGSMNTEAFF. The DNA of the CDR3 is TGTGCCAGTAGTATTTCTCCGGGACAGGGATCCATGAACACTGAAGCTTTCTTT.

The chain joins TRBV6-2 or TRBV6-3 to TRBJ1-2, with D hard to call. CDR3 length: 15 amino acids. The V gene's germline CDR1 is MNHEY and CDR2 SVGEGT. The germline V and J ends were trimmed by 5 bases and 4 bases, with 17 bases remaining between them. CDR3 bases: TGTGCCAGCAGTGAGGACGGACTTTATACCTATGGCTACACCTTC. This encodes CASSEDGLYTYGYTF.

This chain uses TRBV5-6 with TRBJ1-2; D remains unclear. The CDR3 spans 16 residues. From germline, CDR1 is SGHDT and CDR2 YYEEEE. Trimming pared 6 bases from V and 0 bases from J, leaving 18 bases between. CDR3 in DNA: TGTGCCAGCAACGACTACGGCGACCCGGCTAACTATGGCTACACCTTC. Amino acid sequence: CASNDYGDPANYGYTF.